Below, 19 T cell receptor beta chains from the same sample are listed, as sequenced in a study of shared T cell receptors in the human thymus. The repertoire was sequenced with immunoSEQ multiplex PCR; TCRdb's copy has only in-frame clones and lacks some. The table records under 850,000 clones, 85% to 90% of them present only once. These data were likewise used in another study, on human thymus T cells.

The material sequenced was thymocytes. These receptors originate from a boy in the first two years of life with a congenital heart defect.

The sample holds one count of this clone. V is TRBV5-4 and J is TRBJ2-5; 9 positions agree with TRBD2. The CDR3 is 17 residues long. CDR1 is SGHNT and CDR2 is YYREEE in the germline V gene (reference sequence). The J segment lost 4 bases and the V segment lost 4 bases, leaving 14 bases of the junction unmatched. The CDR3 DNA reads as TGTGCCAGCAGCGTGAGGCCCGCGGGAGGGCCGGCAGAGACCCAGTACTTC. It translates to CASSVRPAGGPAETQYF.

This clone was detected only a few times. CDR3 nucleotides: TGTGCCAGCAGCCAAGACGACCTTCGGAGCGGGGTGTACAATGAGCAGTTCTTC. Protein: CASSQDDLRSGVYNEQFF. The genes are TRBV4-2 and TRBJ2-1; 7 bases fit TRBD2. Looked up from germline, CDR1 is LGHNA and CDR2 is YNFKEQ. The CDR3 is 18 residues long. V gave up 0 bases and J gave up 4 bases; unmatched junction bases: 12.

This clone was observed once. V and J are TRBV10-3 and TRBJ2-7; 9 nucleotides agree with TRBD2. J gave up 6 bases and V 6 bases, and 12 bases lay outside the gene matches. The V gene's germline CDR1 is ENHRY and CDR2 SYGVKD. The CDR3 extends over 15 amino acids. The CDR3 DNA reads TGTGCCATCAGCCTGAGCAGCGGGAGGCCCCGCGAGCAGTACTTC. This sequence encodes CAISLSSGRPREQYF.

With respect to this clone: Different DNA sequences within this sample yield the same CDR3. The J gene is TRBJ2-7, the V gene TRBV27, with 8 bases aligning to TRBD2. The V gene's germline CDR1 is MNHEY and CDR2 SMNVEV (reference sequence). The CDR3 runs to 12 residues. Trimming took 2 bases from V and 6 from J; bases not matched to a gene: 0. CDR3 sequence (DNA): TGTGCCAGCAGTTTACGGGGGGGCGAGCAGTACTTC. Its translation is CASSLRGGEQYF.

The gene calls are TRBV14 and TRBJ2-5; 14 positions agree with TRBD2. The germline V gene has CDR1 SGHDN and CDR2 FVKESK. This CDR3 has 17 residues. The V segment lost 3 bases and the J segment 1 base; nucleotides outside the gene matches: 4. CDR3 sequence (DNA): TGTGCCAGCAGCCAGAGACTAGCGGGAGGGATCCAAGAGACCCAGTACTTC. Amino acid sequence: CASSQRLAGGIQETQYF.

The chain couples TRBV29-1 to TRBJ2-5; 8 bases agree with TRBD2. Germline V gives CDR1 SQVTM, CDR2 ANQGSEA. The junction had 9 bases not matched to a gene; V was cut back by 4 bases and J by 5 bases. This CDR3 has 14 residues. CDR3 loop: CSVAGRGAYETQYF. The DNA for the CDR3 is TGCAGCGTTGCAGGGCGGGGGGCATATGAGACCCAGTACTTC.

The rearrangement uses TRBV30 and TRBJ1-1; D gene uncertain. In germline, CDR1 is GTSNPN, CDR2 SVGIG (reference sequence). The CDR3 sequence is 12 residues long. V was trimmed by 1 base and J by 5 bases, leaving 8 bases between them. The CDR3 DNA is TGTGCCTGGAGTGACGGCAGGACTGAAGCTTTCTTT. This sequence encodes CAWSDGRTEAFF. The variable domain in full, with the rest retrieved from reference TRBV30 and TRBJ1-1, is SQTIHQWPATLVQPVGSPLSLECTVEGTSNPNLYWYRQAAGRGLQLLFYSVGIGQISSEVPQNLSASRPQDRQFILSSKKLLLSDSGFYLCAWSDGRTEAFFGQGTRLTVV.

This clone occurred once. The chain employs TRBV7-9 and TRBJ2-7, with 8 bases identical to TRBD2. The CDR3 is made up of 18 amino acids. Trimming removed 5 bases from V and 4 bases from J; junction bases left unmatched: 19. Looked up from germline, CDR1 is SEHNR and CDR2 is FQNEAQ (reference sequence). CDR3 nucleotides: TGTGCCAGCAGCGAAAGCGGGAGAGGTATGGGGCGGTTATACGAGCAGTACTTC. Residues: CASSESGRGMGRLYEQYF.

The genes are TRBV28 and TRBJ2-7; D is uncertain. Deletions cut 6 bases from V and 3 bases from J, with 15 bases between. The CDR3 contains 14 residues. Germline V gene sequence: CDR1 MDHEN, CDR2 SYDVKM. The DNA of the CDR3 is TGTGCCAGCAGGCGGTCTGGGTTCCACTACGAGCAGTACTTC. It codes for CASRRSGFHYEQYF.

CDR3 coding DNA: TGCGCCAGCAGTGAGCCCGGGACTAGGCCCTACGAGCAGTACTTC. It is translated as CASSEPGTRPYEQYF. The V gene is TRBV10-2, the J gene TRBJ2-7; 8 nucleotides match TRBD2. Germline-derived CDR1 and CDR2 are WSHSY and SAAADI. The V segment lost 2 bases and the J segment 2 bases; nucleotides outside the gene matches: 5. This CDR3 has 15 residues.

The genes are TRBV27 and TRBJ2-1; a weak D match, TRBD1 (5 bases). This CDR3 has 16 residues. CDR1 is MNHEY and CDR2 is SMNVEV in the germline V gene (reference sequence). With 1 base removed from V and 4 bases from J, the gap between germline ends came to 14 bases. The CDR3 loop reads CASSLWGILKYNEQFF. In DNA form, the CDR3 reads TGTGCCAGCAGTTTATGGGGCATACTTAAGTACAATGAGCAGTTCTTC.

The CDR3 coding sequence is TGTGCCAGCAGCCTTAAAGCGGCCATGGGCTTCTACGAGCAGTACTTC. This encodes CASSLKAAMGFYEQYF. J is TRBJ2-7 and V is TRBV21-1; the listed D gene, TRBD2, was not tested against the DNA. TRBV21-1 is annotated as a pseudogene. There are 16 residues in the CDR3.

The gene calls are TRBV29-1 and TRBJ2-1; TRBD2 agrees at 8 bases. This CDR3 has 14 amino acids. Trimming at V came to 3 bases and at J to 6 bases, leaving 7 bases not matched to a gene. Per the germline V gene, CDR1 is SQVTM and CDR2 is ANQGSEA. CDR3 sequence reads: CSVDPGGGTNEQFF. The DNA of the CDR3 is TGCAGCGTTGACCCCGGGGGGGGGACCAATGAGCAGTTCTTC.

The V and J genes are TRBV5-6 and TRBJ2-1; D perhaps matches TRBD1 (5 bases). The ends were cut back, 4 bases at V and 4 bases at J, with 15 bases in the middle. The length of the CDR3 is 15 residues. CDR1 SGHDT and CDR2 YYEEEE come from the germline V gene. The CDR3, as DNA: TGTGCCAGCAGCCCCTACACCGACAGTTACAATGAGCAGTTCTTC. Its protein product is CASSPYTDSYNEQFF.

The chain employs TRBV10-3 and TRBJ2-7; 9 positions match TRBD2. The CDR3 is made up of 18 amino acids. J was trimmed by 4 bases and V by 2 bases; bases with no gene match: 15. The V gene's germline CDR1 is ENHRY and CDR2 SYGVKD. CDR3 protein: CAISESSGGEPPQYEQYF. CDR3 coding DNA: TGTGCCATCAGTGAGAGTAGCGGGGGAGAACCCCCCCAATACGAGCAGTACTTC.

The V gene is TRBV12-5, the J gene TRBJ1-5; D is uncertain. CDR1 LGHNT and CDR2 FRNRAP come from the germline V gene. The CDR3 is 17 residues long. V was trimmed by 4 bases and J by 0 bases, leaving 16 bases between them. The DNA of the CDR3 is TGTGCTAGTGGTTCTCGCCAGACTGAAGATAGCAATCAGCCCCAGCATTTT. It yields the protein CASGSRQTEDSNQPQHF.

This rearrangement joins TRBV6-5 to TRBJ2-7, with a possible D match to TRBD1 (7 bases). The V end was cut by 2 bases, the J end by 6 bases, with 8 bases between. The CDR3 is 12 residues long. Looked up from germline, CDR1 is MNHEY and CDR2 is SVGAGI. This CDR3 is CASSYQGGEQYF. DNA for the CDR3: TGTGCCAGCAGTTACCAGGGGGGCGAGCAGTACTTC.

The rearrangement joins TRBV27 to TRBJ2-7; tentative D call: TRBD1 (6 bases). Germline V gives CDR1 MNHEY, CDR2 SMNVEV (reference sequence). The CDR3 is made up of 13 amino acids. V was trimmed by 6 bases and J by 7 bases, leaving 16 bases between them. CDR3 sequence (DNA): TGTGCCAGCAGGACAGGTTGGGGATGGGAGCAGTACTTC. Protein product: CASRTGWGWEQYF.

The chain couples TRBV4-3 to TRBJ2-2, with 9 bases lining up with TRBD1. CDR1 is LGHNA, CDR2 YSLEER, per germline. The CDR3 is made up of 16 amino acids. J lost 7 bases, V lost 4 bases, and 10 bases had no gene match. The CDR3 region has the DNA TGCGCCAGCAGCCCCCGGGACAGGGTTCGAGGCGGGGAGCTGTTTTTT. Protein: CASSPRDRVRGGELFF.